Below, one T cell receptor (beta chain) is given with its context. Its antigen is currently unknown. The CDR3 runs to 14 residues. With V trimmed by 3 bases and J by 6 bases, 7 bases remained unmatched. Germline CDR1 SGDLS, CDR2 YYNGEE. Both subsets, CD45RA+ naive and CD45RA-negative memory, were split from the CD4+ cells. Clones were sequenced by immunoSEQ multiplex PCR, and TCRdb holds only the in-frame ones, with some missing. In the table there are millions of clones, just over 90% of which are singletons. The data belong to a study of shared clonotypes between healthy human individuals. At the level of the study: Three plates were used per donor for CD4 naive, three for CD4 memory, two for CD8 naive and one for CD8 memory.

Study findings and constraints: The study found roughly 5% of naive CD4 clonotypes shared across a handful of donors.

This receptor was taken from a man younger than 35 in good health. Some clones in this sample may be carry-over from other donors' samples. This chain joins TRBV9 and TRBJ2-7; 9 bases line up with TRBD2. The sample taken for sequencing was naive CD4+ T cells from PBMCs. Subset meaning: CD45RA+ positively selected. CDR3 nucleotide sequence: TGTGCCAGCAGCGCCGGGACTAGCCTAATCGAGCAGTACTTC. The encoded protein is CASSAGTSLIEQYF. The whole variable domain, remainder taken from reference TRBV9 and TRBJ2-7, is DSGVTQTPKHLITATGQRVTLRCSPRSGDLSVYWYQQSLDQGLQFLIQYYNGEERAKGNILERFSAQQFPDLHSELNLSSLELGDSALYFCASSAGTSLIEQYFGPGTRLTVT.